This T cell receptor (beta chain) was captured by sequencing in a study of control samples from healthy donors and cancer patients. Clones were read by immunoSEQ multiplex PCR, and TCRdb kept only the in-frame ones, dropping some. The profile shows nearly 55,000 clones, approximately 95% of them singletons. This CDR3 has 13 residues. V was cut by 7 bases and J by 1 base, with 8 bases left in between. CDR1 is MNHEY, CDR2 SVGAGI, per germline. The sequence derives from a woman in her 30s in good health. Sequenced material: blood. The chain links TRBV6-5 to TRBJ1-3, with unresolved D. In DNA, the CDR3 is TGTGCCAGCATCGGAAATTCTGGAAACACCATATATTTT. Its translation: CASIGNSGNTIYF.